These 13 T cell receptor beta chains were all obtained from the same sample, sequenced in a study of PD-1 blockade in mismatch repair-deficient tumors. Sequenced by immunoSEQ multiplex PCR; TCRdb stores in-frame clones only, minus some. Among some 100,000 clones listed, 82% were seen once. The input for sequencing was peripheral blood, taken about 33 weeks after starting pembrolizumab. The receptors shown here come from an adult with mismatch repair-deficient cancer.

The J gene is TRBJ2-7, the V gene TRBV5-5, with D perhaps TRBD1 (5 bases). V lost 0 bases, J lost 2 bases, and 6 bases lay in between. The germline gives CDR1 SGHKS, CDR2 YYEKEE (reference sequence). The CDR3 has 13 amino acids. The CDR3, as DNA: TGTGCCAGCAGCTTGGTGGACACCTACGAGCAGTACTTC. It encodes CASSLVDTYEQYF. The whole variable domain, remainder taken from reference TRBV5-5 and TRBJ2-7, is DAGVTQSPTHLIKTRGQQVTLRCSPISGHKSVSWYQQVLGQGPQFIFQYYEKEERGRGNFPDRFSARQFPNYSSELNVNALLLGDSALYLCASSLVDTYEQYFGPGTRLTVT.

The chain carries TRBV5-8 and TRBJ1-3, with 7 bases fitting TRBD1. This CDR3 has 18 amino acids. Trimming at V came to 7 bases and at J to 1 base, leaving 17 bases not matched to a gene. Per the germline V gene, CDR1 is SGHTS and CDR2 is YDEGEE. CDR3 sequence: CASWGTDGLLDSGNTIYF. DNA of the CDR3: TGTGCCAGCTGGGGGACAGACGGACTCCTGGATTCTGGAAACACCATATATTTT.

The chain links TRBV14 to TRBJ2-7; D possibly uses TRBD1 or TRBD2 (5 bases each). V lost 4 bases to trimming and J lost 6 bases, with 25 bases between them. CDR1 SGHDN and CDR2 FVKESK come from the germline V gene. CDR3 length equals 17 residues. CDR3 bases: TGTGCCAGCAGCCGCATGGTAGGGACCCTCCAAAACCTCGAGCAGTACTTC. Translated: CASSRMVGTLQNLEQYF.

The chain combines TRBV6-5 with TRBJ2-7; 7 nucleotides agree with TRBD1. CDR1 and CDR2 (germline): MNHEY, SVGAGI. V was clipped by 0 bases and J by 5 bases; unmatched bases: 7. CDR3 length: 15 amino acids. DNA for the CDR3: TGTGCCAGCAGTTACTCGGACAGGTTCCAGAACGAGCAGTACTTC. Translating gives CASSYSDRFQNEQYF.

This clone was seen a handful of times. The chain carries TRBV10-3 and TRBJ1-1; no clear D gene. Trimming took off 7 bases at V and 1 base at J, with 10 bases between the two ends. The germline V gene encodes CDR1 ENHRY and CDR2 SYGVKD. The CDR3 extends over 13 amino acids. CDR3 region: CAITYSRNTEAFF. The DNA for the CDR3 is TGTGCCATCACTTACAGCCGGAACACTGAAGCTTTCTTT.

This sequence joins TRBV27 and TRBJ1-1; D is uncertain. Germline CDR1 reads MNHEY; CDR2 reads SMNVEV (reference sequence). The CDR3 consists of 12 residues. Trimming removed 5 bases at V and 5 bases at J, with 9 bases between. The CDR3 sequence: CASSMIGTEAFF. CDR3 nucleotide sequence: TGTGCCAGCAGTATGATTGGGACTGAAGCTTTCTTT.

The CDR3 coding sequence is TGTGCCAGCAGTCTCCTGACAGCCGCTCAGGGCCCGGATGAAGCTTTCTTT. Encoded protein: CASSLLTAAQGPDEAFF. The chain employs TRBV28 and TRBJ1-1; perhaps TRBD1 as D (5 bases). Germline values: CDR1 MDHEN, CDR2 SYDVKM. The CDR3 sequence is 17 residues long. V was pared by 5 bases and J by 7 bases, with 26 bases between.

V usage is TRBV6-1 and J usage is TRBJ2-7, with D tentatively TRBD2 (5 bases). In germline, CDR1 is MNHNS, CDR2 SASEGT. Trimming left V 7 bases short and J 5 bases short, with 15 bases between. The CDR3 is made up of 13 amino acids. DNA for the CDR3: TGTGCCAGCACTTGGACTCCAACCAACGAGCAGTACTTC. It codes for CASTWTPTNEQYF.

V and J are TRBV7-3 and TRBJ2-3, with 9 bases that match TRBD2. J was trimmed by 3 bases and V by 2 bases; bases with no gene match: 6. The CDR3 contains 16 residues. Looked up from germline, CDR1 is SGHTA and CDR2 is FQGTGA. CDR3 nucleotide sequence: TGTGCCAGCAGCTTAGCAGCGGGAGGACCTACAGATACGCAGTATTTT. Translation: CASSLAAGGPTDTQYF.

The chain joins TRBV11-2 to TRBJ2-7, with D unclear. Trimming stripped 2 bases from V and 3 bases from J, with 5 bases between. Per germline, CDR1 SGHAT and CDR2 FQNNGV. The CDR3 consists of 12 residues. CDR3 sequence reads: CASSLILYEQYF. Written as DNA, the CDR3 is TGTGCCAGCAGCTTAATTCTCTACGAGCAGTACTTC.

The J gene is TRBJ2-4, the V gene TRBV11-2; 7 nucleotides agree with TRBD2. With V trimmed by 4 bases and J by 6 bases, 6 bases remained unmatched. The V gene's germline CDR1 is SGHAT and CDR2 FQNNGV. This CDR3 is 14 amino acids long. CDR3 sequence reads: CASSSPSGSNIQYF. CDR3 nucleotides: TGTGCCAGCAGCTCTCCTAGCGGATCAAACATTCAGTACTTC.

The rearrangement uses TRBV5-5 and TRBJ2-5; 13 bases align to TRBD2. Germline lookup yields CDR1 SGHKS and CDR2 YYEKEE (reference sequence). The V gene end was trimmed by 2 bases and the J gene end by 5 bases; junction bases not matched to a gene: 12. The CDR3 runs to 18 residues. CDR3 sequence (DNA): TGTGCCAGCAGCTTTTTCGGACTAGCGGGAGTGTCGGAGGAGACCCAGTACTTC. Translating it yields CASSFFGLAGVSEETQYF.

This chain joins TRBV29-1 and TRBJ1-4, with D uncertain. Trimming stripped 4 bases from V and 5 bases from J, with 11 bases between. This CDR3 comprises 13 residues. The germline CDR1 and CDR2 sequences are SQVTM and ANQGSEA. The DNA of the CDR3 is TGCAGCGTTGCGTCTACGCTAAATGAAAAACTGTTTTTT. This gives the protein CSVASTLNEKLFF. Full variable domain (missing parts from reference TRBV29-1 and TRBJ1-4): SAVISQKPSRDICQRGTSLTIQCQVDSQVTMMFWYRQQPGQSLTLIATANQGSEATYESGFVIDKFPISRPNLTFSTLTVSNMSPEDSSIYLCSVASTLNEKLFFGSGTQLSVL.